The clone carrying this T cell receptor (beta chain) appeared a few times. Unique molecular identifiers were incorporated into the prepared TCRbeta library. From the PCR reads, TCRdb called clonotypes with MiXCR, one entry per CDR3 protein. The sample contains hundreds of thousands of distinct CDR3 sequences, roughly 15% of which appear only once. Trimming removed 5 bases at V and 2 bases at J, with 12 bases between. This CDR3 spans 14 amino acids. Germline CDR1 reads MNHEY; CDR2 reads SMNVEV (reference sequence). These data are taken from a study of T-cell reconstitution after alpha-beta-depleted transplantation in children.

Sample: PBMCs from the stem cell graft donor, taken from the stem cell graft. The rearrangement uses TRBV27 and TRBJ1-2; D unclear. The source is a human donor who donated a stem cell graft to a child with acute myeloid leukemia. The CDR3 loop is CASSPHTVNYGYTF. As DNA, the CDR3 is TGTGCCAGCAGTCCCCATACTGTAAACTATGGCTACACCTTC.